This TCR beta chain originates from a study of cytomegalovirus exposure and HLA in healthy donors. For the study at large: Early release data held 75 million to 90 million unique TCRs from HLA-typed donors.

Germline V gene sequence: CDR1 SGHDT, CDR2 YYEEEE. The CDR3 is 11 residues long. V was trimmed by 5 bases and J by 11 bases, leaving 11 bases between them. Primers for the PCR totalled 60 Vbeta and 13 Jbeta. The method was immunoSEQ multiplex PCR; TCRdb's version includes in-frame clones alone and lacks a portion of them. The sample lists about 150,000 clones; more than 8% were seen once. Source material: PBMCs. The clonotype originates from a man aged 50-59 years in good health and CMV-seronegative. The chain links TRBV5-6 to TRBJ1-5; no reliable D call. CDR3 sequence: CASRGHEAQHF. The CDR3 bases are TGTGCCAGCAGGGGTCACGAGGCCCAGCATTTT.